Listed here is a single T cell receptor beta chain. Its target antigen remains unknown. No much larger clone is present one base from it, and per-base qualities are unavailable. Libraries were prepared through the immunoSEQ multiplex PCR assay. TCRdb took over this immuneACCESS table, retaining in-frame rearrangements with V and J assigned. Such tables are incomplete; in checked studies, under half of the missing clones stem from an unresolved V gene, and the remainder is unexplained. For this sample there are about 40,000 clones; around nine tenths appear just once. Around 0.73% of the sample is taken by the ten largest. This specimen belongs to a study of T cell changes during pregnancy in multiple sclerosis (dated by TCRdb to between 2018 and 2021). Background on the whole study: The study examined how the T cell repertoire changed over the course of pregnancy in women with multiple sclerosis.

Taken from the germline V gene, the CDR1 and CDR2 loops are MNHNS and SASEGT. V sheds 5 bases and J sheds 1 base, leaving 8 bases between their ends. CDR3 length: 13 amino acids, cysteine to phenylalanine. Only the CDR3 DNA stays, 39 bases, in frame from base 1. The receptor's source is a female donor with multiple sclerosis, enrolled in a pregnancy study. The sequencing used CD4+ T cells from peripheral blood mononuclear cells, collected before pregnancy. The rearrangement combines TRBV6-1 with TRBJ2-5; the D gene cannot be resolved reliably. The DNA reads as follows: TGTGCCAGCAGTCTCGACTTCCAAGAGACCCAGTACTTC. It encodes CASSLDFQETQYF.